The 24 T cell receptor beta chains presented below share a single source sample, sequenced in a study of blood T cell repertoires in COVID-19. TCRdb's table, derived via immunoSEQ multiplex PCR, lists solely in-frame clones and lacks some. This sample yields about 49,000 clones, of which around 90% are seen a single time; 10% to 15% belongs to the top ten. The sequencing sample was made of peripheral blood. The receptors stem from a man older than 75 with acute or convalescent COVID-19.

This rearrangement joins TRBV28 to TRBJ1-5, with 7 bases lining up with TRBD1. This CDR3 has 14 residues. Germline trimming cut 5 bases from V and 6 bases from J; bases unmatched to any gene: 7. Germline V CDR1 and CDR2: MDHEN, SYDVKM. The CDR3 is CASSPTGAGQPQHF. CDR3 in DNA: TGTGCCAGCAGTCCCACAGGGGCGGGTCAGCCCCAGCATTTT.

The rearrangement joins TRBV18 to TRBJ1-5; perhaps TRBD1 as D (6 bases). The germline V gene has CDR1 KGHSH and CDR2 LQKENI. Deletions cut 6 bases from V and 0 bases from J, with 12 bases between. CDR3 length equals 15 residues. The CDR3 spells CASSQQGNSNQPQHF. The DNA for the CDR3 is TGTGCCAGCTCGCAACAGGGAAATAGCAATCAGCCCCAGCATTTT.

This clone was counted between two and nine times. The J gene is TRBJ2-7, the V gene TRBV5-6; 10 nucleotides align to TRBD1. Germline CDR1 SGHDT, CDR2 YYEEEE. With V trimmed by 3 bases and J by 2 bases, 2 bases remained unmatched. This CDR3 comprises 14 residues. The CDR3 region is CASSSGTGAYEQYF. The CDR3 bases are TGTGCCAGCAGCTCCGGGACAGGGGCCTACGAGCAGTACTTC.

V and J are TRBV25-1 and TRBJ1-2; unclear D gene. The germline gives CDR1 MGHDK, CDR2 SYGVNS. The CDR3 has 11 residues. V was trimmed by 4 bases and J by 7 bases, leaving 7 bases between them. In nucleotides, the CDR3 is TGTGCCAGCAGTGCTGGCAGTGGCTACACCTTC. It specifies CASSAGSGYTF.

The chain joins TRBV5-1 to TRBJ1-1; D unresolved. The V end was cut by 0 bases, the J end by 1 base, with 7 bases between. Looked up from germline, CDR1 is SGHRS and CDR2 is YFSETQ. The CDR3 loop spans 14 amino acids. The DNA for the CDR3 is TGCGCCAGCAGCTTGGGCTACGCGAACACTGAAGCTTTCTTT. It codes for CASSLGYANTEAFF.

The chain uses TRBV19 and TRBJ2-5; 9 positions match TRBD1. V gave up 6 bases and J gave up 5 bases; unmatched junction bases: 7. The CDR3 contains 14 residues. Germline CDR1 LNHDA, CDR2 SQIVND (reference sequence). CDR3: CASRRTGEAETQYF. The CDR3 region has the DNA TGTGCCAGTAGGAGGACAGGGGAAGCGGAGACCCAGTACTTC.

The DNA of the CDR3 is TGTGCCTGGAATAGCGGGGGGGCCGGCGAGCAGTACTTC. Residues: CAWNSGGAGEQYF. This chain links TRBV30 with TRBJ2-7; 11 nucleotides match TRBD2. The V gene's germline CDR1 is GTSNPN and CDR2 SVGIG (reference sequence). This CDR3 spans 13 amino acids. J was trimmed by 6 bases and V by 4 bases; bases with no gene match: 5.

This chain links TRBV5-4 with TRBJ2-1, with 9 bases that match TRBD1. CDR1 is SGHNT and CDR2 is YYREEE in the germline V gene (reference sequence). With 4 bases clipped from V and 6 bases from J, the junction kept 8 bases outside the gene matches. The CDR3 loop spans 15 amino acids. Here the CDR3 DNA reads TGTGCCAGCAGCACCGGGGACAGGGTTCGCAATGAGCAGTTCTTC. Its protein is CASSTGDRVRNEQFF.

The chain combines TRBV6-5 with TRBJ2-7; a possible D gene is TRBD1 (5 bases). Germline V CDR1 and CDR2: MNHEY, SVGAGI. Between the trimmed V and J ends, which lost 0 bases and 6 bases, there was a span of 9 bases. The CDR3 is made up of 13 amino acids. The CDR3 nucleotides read TGTGCCAGCAGTTACTCGACAGAGAGCGAGCAGTACTTC. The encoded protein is CASSYSTESEQYF.

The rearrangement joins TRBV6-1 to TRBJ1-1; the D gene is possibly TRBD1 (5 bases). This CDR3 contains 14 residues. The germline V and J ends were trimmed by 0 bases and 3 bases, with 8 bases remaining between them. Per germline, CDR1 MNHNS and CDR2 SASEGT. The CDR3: CASSEAEGDTEAFF. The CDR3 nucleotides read TGTGCCAGCAGTGAAGCCGAAGGGGACACTGAAGCTTTCTTT.

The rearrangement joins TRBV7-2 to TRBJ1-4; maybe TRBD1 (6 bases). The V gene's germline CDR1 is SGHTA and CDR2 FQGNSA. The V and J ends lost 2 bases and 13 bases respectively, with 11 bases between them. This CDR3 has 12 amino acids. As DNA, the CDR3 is TGTGCCAGCAGCTTACTGGGGGGGCGACTGTTTTTT. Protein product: CASSLLGGRLFF.

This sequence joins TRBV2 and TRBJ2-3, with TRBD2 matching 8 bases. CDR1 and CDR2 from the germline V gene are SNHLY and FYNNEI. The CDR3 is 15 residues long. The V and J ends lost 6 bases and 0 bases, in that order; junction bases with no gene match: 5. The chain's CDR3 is CASRARTSSTDTQYF. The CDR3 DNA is TGTGCCAGCAGAGCCCGGACTAGCAGCACAGATACGCAGTATTTT.

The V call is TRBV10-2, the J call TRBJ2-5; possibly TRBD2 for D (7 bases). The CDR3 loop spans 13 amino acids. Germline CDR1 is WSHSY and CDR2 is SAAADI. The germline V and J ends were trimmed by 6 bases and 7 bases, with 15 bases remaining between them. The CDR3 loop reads CASRRGREGTQYF. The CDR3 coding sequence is TGCGCCAGCAGGAGGGGGAGGGAAGGGACCCAGTACTTC.

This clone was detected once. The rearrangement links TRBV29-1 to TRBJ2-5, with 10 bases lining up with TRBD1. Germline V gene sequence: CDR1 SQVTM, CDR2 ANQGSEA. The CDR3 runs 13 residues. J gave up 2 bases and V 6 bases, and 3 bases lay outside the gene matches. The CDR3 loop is CSVRTGGQETQYF. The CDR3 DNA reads TGCAGCGTGCGGACAGGGGGTCAAGAGACCCAGTACTTC.

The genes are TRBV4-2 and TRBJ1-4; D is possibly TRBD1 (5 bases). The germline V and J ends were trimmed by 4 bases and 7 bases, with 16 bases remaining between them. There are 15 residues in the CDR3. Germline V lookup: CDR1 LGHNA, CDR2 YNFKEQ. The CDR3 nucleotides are TGTGCCAGCAGCCGGGGGGACGAGTGGAGTGAAAAACTGTTTTTT. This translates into CASSRGDEWSEKLFF.

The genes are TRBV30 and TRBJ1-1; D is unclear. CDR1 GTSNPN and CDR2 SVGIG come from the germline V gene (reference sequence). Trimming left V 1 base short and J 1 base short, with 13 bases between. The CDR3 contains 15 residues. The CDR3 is CAWSARVVSNTEAFF. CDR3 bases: TGTGCCTGGAGTGCCCGGGTAGTGTCGAACACTGAAGCTTTCTTT.

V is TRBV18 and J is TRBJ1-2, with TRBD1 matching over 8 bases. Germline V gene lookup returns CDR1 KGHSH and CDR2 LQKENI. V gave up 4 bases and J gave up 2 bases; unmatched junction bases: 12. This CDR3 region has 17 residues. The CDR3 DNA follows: TGTGCCAGCTCACTACAGGGGGGGTCTGGGCCCAACTATGGCTACACCTTC. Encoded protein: CASSLQGGSGPNYGYTF.

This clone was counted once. CDR3 region: CASSYGLAEETQYF. CDR3 sequence (DNA): TGTGCCAGCAGTTACGGGCTAGCTGAGGAGACCCAGTACTTC. The V call is TRBV6-2 or TRBV6-3, the J call TRBJ2-5; D may be TRBD2 (5 bases). Trimming took off 2 bases at V and 5 bases at J, with 12 bases between the two ends. The CDR3 has 14 residues. Germline assignment: CDR1 MNHEY and CDR2 SVGEGT.

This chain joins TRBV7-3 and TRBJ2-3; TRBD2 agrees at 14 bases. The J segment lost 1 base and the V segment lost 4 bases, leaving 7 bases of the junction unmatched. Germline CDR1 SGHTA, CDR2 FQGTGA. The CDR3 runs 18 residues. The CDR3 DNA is TGTGCCAGCAGCTCCCCGACTAGCGGGGGGGCCGGCACAGATACGCAGTATTTT. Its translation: CASSSPTSGGAGTDTQYF.

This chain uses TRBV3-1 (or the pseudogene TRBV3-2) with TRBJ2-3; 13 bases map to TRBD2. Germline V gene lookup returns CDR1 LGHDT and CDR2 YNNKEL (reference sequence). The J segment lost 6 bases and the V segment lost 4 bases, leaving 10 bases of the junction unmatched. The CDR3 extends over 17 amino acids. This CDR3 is CASSRRTSGGIGDTQYF. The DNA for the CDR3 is TGTGCCAGCAGCCGACGGACTAGCGGGGGTATAGGGGATACGCAGTATTTT.

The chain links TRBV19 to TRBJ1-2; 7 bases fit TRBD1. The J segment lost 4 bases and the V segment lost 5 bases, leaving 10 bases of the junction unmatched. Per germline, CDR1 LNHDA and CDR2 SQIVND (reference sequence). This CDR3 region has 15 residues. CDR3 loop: CASSLGRTGLYGYTF. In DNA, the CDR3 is TGTGCCAGTAGTTTAGGCCGGACAGGACTCTATGGCTACACCTTC.

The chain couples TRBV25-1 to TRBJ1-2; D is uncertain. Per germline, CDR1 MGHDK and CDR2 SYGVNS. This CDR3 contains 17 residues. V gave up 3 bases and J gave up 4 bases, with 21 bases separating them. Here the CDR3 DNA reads TGTGCCAGCAGTGATCGGGATGTGGGCGGAGGATCCTATGGCTACACCTTC. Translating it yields CASSDRDVGGGSYGYTF.

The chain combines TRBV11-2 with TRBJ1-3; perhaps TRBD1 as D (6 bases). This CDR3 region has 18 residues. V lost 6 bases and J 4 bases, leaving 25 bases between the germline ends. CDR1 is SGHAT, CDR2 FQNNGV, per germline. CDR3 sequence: CASRQLRDTLSEGNTIYF. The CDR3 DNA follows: TGTGCCAGCAGACAACTCCGGGACACCCTGTCGGAAGGAAACACCATATATTTT.

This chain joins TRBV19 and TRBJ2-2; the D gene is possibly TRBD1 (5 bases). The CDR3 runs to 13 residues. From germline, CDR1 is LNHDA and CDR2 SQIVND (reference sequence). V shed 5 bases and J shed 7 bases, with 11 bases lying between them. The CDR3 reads CASSPDSFGELFF. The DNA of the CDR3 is TGTGCCAGTAGTCCCGACAGTTTCGGGGAGCTGTTTTTT.